This T cell receptor beta chain appears in the sequencing data of a study of T cells after yellow fever vaccination. Study in general: SMART-Seq v4 Ultra Low Input prepared libraries from low-cell fractions.

Findings and caveats of the study: It was a weaker secondary response, yet one that peaked faster, at day 5 versus 15.

On this clonotype: Its antigen is unidentified.

TCRdb re-derived calls from the 5' RACE reads in MiXCR, one entry per CDR3 protein. The sample has some 150,000 distinct CDR3 sequences, 9.5% to 11% seen once. The material was CD8+ T cells sorted from PBMCs, obtained 15 days after the yellow fever booster vaccination. The source of this sequence is a man between 18 and 35 years old who received the YFV17D yellow fever vaccine.

CDR3 in DNA: TGCAGCGTTGTTCTGGGCTGGGAAGAGACCCAGTACTTC. Amino acid sequence: CSVVLGWEETQYF. The chain joins TRBV29-1 to TRBJ2-5; unclear D gene. This CDR3 is built from 13 residues. The V gene's germline CDR1 is SQVTM and CDR2 ANQGSEA. V lost 4 bases and J lost 3, with 12 bases in between. Full variable domain (outside the CDR3, taken from reference TRBV29-1 and TRBJ2-5): SAVISQKPSRDICQRGTSLTIQCQVDSQVTMMFWYRQQPGQSLTLIATANQGSEATYESGFVIDKFPISRPNLTFSTLTVSNMSPEDSSIYLCSVVLGWEETQYFGPGTRLLVL.